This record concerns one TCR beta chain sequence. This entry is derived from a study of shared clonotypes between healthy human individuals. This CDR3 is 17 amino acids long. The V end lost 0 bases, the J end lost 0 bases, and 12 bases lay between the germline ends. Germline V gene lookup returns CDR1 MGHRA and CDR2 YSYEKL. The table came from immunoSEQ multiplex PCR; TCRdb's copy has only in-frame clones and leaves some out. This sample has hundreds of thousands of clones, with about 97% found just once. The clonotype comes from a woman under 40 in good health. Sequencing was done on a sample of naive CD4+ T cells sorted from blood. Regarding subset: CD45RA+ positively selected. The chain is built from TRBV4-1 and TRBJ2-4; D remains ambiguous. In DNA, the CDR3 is TGCGCCAGCAGCCAAGATCAAAAAGGCCTAGCCAAAAACATTCAGTACTTC. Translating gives CASSQDQKGLAKNIQYF.